This entry is about one T cell receptor (beta chain). Its antigen is not identified. The CDR3 extends over 17 amino acids. CDR1 and CDR2 from the germline V gene are MGHDK and SYGVNS. The J segment lost 7 bases and the V segment lost 0 bases, leaving 14 bases of the junction unmatched. The sample originates from a study of long-term antiretroviral therapy in people with HIV. Study details: Collection of the earliest samples took place about a decade ahead of the 2015 immediate-ART recommendation.

The libraries were made with immunoSEQ v3.0 at survey level. TCRdb keeps only in-frame clones here, not all; method: immunoSEQ multiplex PCR. The repertoire includes about 17,000 clones, about 80% of them detected once, and roughly 10% sits in the top ten. General study results and limits: Blood in the study was drawn between the mid-2000s and the late 2010s, possibly under older ART regimens, which may be less effective than current ones. Patients on ART gained diversity, which nonetheless stayed below transplant donor controls. Clones expanded before ART dominated the repertoire at all time points.

This chain uses TRBV25-1 with TRBJ1-2; 7 bases fit TRBD1. This specimen was unsorted PBMCs, taken 0.3 years before starting antiretroviral therapy. This clonotype originated in a man in his forties or fifties with HIV. The chain's CDR3 is CASSEYGDTGEYIGYTF. In nucleotides, the CDR3 is TGTGCCAGCAGTGAATATGGGGACACAGGGGAGTATATTGGCTACACCTTC.